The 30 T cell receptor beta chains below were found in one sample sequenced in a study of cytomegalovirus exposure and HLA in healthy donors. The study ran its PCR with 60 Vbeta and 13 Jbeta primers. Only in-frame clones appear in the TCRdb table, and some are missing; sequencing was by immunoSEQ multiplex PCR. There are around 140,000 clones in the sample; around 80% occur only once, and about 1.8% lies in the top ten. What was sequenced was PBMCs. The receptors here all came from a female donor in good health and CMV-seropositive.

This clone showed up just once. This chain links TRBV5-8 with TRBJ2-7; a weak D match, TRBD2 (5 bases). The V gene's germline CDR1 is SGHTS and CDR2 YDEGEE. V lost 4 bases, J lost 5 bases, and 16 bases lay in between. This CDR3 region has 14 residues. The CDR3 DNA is TGTGCCAGCAGCCCCCTCGGAGGTTGGCACGAGCAGTACTTC. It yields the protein CASSPLGGWHEQYF.

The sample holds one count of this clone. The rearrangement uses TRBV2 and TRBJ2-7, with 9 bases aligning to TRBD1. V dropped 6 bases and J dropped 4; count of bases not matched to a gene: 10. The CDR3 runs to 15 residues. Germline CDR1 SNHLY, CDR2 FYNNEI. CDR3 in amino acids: CASREHRDRAYEQYF. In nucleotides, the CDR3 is TGTGCCAGCAGGGAACACCGGGACAGGGCTTACGAGCAGTACTTC.

CDR3 amino acids: CASSSSTGQTEAFF. DNA for the CDR3: TGCGCCAGCAGCTCCAGCACAGGGCAAACTGAAGCTTTCTTT. The rearrangement uses TRBV5-1 and TRBJ1-1, with TRBD1 as a possible D gene (6 bases). Germline V gene sequence: CDR1 SGHRS, CDR2 YFSETQ. V was shortened by 3 bases and J by 5 bases, with 14 bases between the two germline ends. The CDR3 runs 14 residues.

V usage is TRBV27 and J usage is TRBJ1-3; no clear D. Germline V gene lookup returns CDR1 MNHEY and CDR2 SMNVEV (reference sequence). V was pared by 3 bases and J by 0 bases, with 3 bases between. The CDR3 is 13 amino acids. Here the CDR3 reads CASSFSSGNTIYF. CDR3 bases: TGTGCCAGCAGTTTCAGCTCTGGAAACACCATATATTTT.

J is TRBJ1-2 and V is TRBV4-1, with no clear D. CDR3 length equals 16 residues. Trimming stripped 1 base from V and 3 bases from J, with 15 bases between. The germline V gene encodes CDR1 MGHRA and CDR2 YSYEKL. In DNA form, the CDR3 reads TGCGCCAGCAGCCAAGGGCCTAAACTAGGTGACTATGGCTACACCTTC. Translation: CASSQGPKLGDYGYTF.

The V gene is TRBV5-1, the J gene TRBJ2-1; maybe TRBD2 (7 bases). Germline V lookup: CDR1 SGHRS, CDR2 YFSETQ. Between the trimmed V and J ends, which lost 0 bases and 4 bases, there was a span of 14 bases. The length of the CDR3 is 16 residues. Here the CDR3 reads CASSLGGGAVYNEQFF. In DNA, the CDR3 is TGCGCCAGCAGCTTGGGAGGGGGGGCCGTTTACAATGAGCAGTTCTTC.

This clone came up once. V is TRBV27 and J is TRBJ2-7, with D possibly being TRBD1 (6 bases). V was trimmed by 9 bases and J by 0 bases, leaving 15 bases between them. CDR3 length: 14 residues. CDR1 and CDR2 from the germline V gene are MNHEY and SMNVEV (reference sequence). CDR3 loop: CASQRDTSSYEQYF. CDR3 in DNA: TGTGCCAGTCAAAGGGACACCTCCTCCTACGAGCAGTACTTC.

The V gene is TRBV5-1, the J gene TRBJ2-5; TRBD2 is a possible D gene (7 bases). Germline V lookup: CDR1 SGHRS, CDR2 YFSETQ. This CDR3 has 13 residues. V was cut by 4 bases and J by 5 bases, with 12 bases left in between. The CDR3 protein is CASSIQGGETQYF. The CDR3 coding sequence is TGCGCCAGCAGCATACAGGGAGGGGAGACCCAGTACTTC.

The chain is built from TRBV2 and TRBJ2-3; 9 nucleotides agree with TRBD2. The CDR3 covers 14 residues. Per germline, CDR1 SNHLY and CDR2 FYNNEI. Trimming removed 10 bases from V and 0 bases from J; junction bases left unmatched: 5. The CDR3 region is CATVAGDSTDTQYF. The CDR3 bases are TGTGCCACCGTAGCGGGGGATAGCACAGATACGCAGTATTTT.

CDR3 amino acids: CASSQGQGGTQYF. Written as DNA, the CDR3 is TGTGCCAGCAGCCAAGGCCAGGGGGGGACCCAGTACTTC. This sequence joins TRBV4-2 and TRBJ2-5, with D perhaps matching TRBD1 (7 bases). V was shortened by 1 base and J by 7 bases, with 10 bases between the two germline ends. Germline CDR1 and CDR2: LGHNA and YNFKEQ. CDR3 length equals 13 residues.

CDR3 sequence reads: CASSQAGRANTFF. CDR3 nucleotides: TGTGCCAGCAGCCAAGCGGGCAGGGCTAATACTTTCTTT. The genes are TRBV14 and TRBJ1-1, with D perhaps matching TRBD1 (5 bases). V gave up 1 base and J gave up 12 bases, with 15 bases separating them. In germline, CDR1 is SGHDN, CDR2 FVKESK. This CDR3 region has 13 residues. The full variable domain, its missing parts supplied by reference TRBV14 and TRBJ1-1, is EAGVTQFPSHSVIEKGQTVTLRCDPISGHDNLYWYRRVMGKEIKFLLHFVKESKQDESGMPNNRFLAERTGGTYSTLKVQPAELEDSGVYFCASSQAGRANTFFGQGTRLTVV.

The CDR3 DNA reads as TGTGCCAGCACCGGACAGCAAGGTTCCTACGAGCAGTACTTC. Amino acids: CASTGQQGSYEQYF. The V gene is TRBV2, the J gene TRBJ2-7; a weak D match, TRBD1 (6 bases). Deletions cut 7 bases from V and 1 base from J, with 14 bases between. CDR1 and CDR2 from the germline V gene are SNHLY and FYNNEI. CDR3 size: 14 residues.

CDR3 DNA: TGTGCCAGCAGTTATTACGGACAGAACTATGGCTACACCTTC. This sequence encodes CASSYYGQNYGYTF. The chain joins TRBV6-1 to TRBJ1-2; the D gene is possibly TRBD1 (6 bases). The V gene lost 5 bases and the J gene lost 2 bases, with 12 bases spanning the gap. Germline loops: CDR1 MNHNS, CDR2 SASEGT. The CDR3 is made up of 14 amino acids.

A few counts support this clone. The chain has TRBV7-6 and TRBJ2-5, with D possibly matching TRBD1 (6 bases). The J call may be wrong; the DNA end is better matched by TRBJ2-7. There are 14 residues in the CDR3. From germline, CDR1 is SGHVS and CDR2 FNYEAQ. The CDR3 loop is CASSFTGNSDEQYF. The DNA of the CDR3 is TGTGCCAGCAGCTTCACAGGGAATTCCGACGAGCAGTACTTC.

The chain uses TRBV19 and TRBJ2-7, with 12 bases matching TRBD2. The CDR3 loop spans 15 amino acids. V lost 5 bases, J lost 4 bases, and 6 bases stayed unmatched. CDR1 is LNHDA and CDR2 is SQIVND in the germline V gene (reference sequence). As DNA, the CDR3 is TGTGCCAGTAGTGACCGGACTAGCGGGACTTACGAGCAGTACTTC. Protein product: CASSDRTSGTYEQYF.

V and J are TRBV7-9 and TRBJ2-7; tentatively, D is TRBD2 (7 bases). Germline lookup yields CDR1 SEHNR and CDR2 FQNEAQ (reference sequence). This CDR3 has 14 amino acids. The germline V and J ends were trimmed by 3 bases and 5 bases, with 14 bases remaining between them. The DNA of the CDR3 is TGTGCCAGCAGCTTGGGGGGGGCGGTTGACGAGCAGTACTTC. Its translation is CASSLGGAVDEQYF.

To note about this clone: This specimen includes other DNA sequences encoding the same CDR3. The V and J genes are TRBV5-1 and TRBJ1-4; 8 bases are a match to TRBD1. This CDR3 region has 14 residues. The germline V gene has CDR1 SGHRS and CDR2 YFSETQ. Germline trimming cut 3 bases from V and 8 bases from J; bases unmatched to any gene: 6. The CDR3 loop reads CASSSGQGGEKLFF. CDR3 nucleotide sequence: TGCGCCAGCAGCTCCGGACAGGGTGGGGAAAAACTGTTTTTT.

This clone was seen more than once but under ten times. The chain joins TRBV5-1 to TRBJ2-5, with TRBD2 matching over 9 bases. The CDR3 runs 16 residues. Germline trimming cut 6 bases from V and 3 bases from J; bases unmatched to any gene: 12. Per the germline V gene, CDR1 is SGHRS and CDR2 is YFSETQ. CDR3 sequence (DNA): TGCGCCAGCACCGACCCAGCGGGGGGACACGAAGAGACCCAGTACTTC. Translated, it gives CASTDPAGGHEETQYF.

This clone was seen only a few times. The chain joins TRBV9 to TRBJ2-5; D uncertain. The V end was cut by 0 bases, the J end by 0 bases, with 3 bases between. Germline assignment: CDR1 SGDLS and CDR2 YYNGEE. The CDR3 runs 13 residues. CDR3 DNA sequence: TGTGCCAGCAGCGTAGCTAACCAAGAGACCCAGTACTTC. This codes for CASSVANQETQYF.

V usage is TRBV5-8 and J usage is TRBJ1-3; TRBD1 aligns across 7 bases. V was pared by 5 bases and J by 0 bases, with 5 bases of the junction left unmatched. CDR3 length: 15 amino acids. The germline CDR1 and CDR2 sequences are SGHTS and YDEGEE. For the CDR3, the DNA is TGTGCCAGCAGTTCACAGGGGTACTCTGGAAACACCATATATTTT. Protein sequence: CASSSQGYSGNTIYF.

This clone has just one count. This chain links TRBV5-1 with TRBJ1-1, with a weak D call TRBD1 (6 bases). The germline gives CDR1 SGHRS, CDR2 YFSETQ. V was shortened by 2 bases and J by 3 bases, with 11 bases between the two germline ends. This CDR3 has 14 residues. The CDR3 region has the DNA TGCGCCAGCAGCTTCCACAGGGCGGACACTGAAGCTTTCTTT. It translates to CASSFHRADTEAFF.

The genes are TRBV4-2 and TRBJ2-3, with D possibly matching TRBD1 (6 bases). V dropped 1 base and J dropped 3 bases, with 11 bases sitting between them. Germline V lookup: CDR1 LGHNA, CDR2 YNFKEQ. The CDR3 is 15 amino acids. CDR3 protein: CASSQGGRRTDTQYF. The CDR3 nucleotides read TGTGCCAGCAGCCAAGGGGGGCGCAGAACAGATACGCAGTATTTT.

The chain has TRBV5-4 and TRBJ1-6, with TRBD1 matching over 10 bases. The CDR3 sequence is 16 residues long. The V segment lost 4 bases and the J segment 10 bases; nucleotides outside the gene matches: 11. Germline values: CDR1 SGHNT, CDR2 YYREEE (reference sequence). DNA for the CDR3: TGTGCCAGCAGCGATCCGGGACAGGGGCTTCGGTCACCCCTCCACTTT. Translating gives CASSDPGQGLRSPLHF. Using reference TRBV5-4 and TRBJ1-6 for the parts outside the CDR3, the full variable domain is ETGVTQSPTHLIKTRGQQVTLRCSSQSGHNTVSWYQQALGQGPQFIFQYYREEENGRGNFPPRFSGLQFPNYSSELNVNALELDDSALYLCASSDPGQGLRSPLHFGNGTRLTVT.

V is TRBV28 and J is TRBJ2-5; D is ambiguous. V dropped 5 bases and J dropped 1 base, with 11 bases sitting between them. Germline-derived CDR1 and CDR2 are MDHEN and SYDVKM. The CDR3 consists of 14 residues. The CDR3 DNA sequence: TGTGCCAGCAGTCCCCCTTACGGCCAAGAGACCCAGTACTTC. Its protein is CASSPPYGQETQYF.

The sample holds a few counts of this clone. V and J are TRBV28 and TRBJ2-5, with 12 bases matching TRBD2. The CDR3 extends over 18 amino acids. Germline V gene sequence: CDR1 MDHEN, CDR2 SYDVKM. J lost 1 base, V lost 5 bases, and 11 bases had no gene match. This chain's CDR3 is CASSPTLGLAGTQETQYF. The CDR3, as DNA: TGTGCCAGCAGTCCGACCCTAGGACTAGCGGGGACCCAAGAGACCCAGTACTTC.

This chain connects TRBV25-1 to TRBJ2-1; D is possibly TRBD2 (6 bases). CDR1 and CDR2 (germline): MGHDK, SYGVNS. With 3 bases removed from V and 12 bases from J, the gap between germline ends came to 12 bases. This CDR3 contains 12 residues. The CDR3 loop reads CASSERRAGQFF. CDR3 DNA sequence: TGTGCCAGCAGTGAGCGGAGGGCCGGGCAGTTCTTC.

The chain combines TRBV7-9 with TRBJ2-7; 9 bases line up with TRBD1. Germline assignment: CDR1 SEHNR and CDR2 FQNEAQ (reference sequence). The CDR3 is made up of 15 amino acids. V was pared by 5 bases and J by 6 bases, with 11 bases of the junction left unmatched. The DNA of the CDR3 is TGTGCCAGCAGCCCAGAGGGACAGGGAAGCGGCGAGCAGTACTTC. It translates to CASSPEGQGSGEQYF.

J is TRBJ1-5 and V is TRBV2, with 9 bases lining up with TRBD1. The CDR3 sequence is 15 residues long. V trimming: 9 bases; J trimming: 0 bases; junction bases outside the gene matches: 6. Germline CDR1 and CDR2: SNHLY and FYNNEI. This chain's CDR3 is CASKTGQGSNQPQHF. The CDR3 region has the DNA TGTGCCAGTAAAACGGGACAGGGTAGCAATCAGCCCCAGCATTTT.

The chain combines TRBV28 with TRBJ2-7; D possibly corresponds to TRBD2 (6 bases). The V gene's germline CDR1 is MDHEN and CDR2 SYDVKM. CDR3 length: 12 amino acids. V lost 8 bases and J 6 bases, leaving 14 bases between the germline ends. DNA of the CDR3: TGTGCCAGCGGCTTAGCGGACTCCGAGCAGTACTTC. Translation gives CASGLADSEQYF.

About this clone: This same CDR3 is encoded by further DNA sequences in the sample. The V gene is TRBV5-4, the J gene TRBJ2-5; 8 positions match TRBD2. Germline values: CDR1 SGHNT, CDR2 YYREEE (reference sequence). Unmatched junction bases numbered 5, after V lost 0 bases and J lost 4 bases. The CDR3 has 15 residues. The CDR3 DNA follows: TGTGCCAGCAGCTTGGCCTTGGCGGGGGGAGAGACCCAGTACTTC. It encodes CASSLALAGGETQYF.